The TCR beta chain described here comes from a study of technical replicates of blood from a few donors. Libraries were prepared by immunoSEQ multiplex PCR; TCRdb keeps only in-frame clonotypes and omits some of them. Among about 80,000 clones listed, about 95% were seen once. This CDR3 region has 14 residues. V dropped 4 bases and J dropped 5; count of bases not matched to a gene: 5. Germline V lookup: CDR1 SGHNT, CDR2 YYREEE (reference sequence). The source is a human donor in good health. The genes are TRBV5-4 and TRBJ2-3; 9 bases are a match to TRBD1. Sequenced material: T cells isolated from PBMCs. DNA for the CDR3: TGTGCCAGCAGCCTGGGACAGGGACAAGATACGCAGTATTTT. Its protein is CASSLGQGQDTQYF.